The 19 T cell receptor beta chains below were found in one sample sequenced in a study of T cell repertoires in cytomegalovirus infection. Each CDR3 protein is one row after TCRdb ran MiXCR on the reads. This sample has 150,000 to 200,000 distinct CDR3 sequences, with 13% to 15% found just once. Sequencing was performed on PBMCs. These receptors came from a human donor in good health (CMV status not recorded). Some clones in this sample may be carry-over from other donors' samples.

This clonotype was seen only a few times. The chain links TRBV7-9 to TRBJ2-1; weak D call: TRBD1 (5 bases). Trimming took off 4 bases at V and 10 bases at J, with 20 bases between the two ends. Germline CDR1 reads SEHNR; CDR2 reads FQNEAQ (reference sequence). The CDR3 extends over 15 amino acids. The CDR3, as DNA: TGTGCCAGCAGCTCCGAAAGGGTGGGGCTGAAGGAGCAGTTCTTC. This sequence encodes CASSSERVGLKEQFF.

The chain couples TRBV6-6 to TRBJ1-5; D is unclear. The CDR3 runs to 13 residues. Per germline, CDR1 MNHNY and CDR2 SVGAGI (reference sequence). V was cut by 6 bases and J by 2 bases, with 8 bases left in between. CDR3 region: CASRGNGNQPQHF. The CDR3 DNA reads TGTGCCAGCAGGGGGAATGGCAATCAGCCCCAGCATTTT.

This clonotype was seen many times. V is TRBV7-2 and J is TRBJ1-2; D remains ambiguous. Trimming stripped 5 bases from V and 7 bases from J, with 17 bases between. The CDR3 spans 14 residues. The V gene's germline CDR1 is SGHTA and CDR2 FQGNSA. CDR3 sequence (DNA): TGTGCCAGCAGCCTCCTTAAGGCCGTAGGTGGCTACACCTTC. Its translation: CASSLLKAVGGYTF.

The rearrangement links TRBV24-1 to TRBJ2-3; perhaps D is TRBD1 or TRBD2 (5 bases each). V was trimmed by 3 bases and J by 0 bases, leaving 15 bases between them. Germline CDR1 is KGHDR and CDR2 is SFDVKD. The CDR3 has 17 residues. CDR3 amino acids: CATSDTTTDYSTDTQYF. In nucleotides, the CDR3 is TGTGCCACCAGTGATACCACGACAGACTATAGCACAGATACGCAGTATTTT.

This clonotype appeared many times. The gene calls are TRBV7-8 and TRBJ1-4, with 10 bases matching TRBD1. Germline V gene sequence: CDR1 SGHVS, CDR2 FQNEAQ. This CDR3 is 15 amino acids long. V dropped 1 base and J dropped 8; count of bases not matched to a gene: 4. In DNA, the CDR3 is TGTGCCAGCAGCTTAGTGGACAGGGGGGAAGAAAAACTGTTTTTT. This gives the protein CASSLVDRGEEKLFF.

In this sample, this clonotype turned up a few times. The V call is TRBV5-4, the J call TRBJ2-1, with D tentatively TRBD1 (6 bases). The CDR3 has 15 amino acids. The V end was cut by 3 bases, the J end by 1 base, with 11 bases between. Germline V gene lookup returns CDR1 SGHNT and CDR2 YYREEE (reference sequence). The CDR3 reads CASSWRTVSYNEQFF. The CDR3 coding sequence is TGTGCCAGCAGCTGGAGGACAGTTTCCTACAATGAGCAGTTCTTC.

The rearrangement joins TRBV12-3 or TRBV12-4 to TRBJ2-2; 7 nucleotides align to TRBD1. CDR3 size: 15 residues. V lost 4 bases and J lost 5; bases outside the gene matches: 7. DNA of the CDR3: TGTGCCAGCAGTTCCACAGGGGCAAGAACCGGGGAGCTGTTTTTT. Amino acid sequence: CASSSTGARTGELFF.

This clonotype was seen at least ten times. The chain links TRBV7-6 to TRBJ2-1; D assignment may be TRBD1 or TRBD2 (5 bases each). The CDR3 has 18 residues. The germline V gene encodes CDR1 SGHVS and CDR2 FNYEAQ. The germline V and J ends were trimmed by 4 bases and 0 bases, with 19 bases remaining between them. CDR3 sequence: CASSYFRAGSLSYNEQFF. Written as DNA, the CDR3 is TGTGCCAGCAGCTACTTCAGGGCAGGGAGCCTCTCCTACAATGAGCAGTTCTTC. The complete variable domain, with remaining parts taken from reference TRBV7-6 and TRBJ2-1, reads GAGVSQSPRYKVTKRGQDVALRCDPISGHVSLYWYRQALGQGPEFLTYFNYEAQQDKSGLPNDRFSAERPEGSISTLTIQRTEQRDSAMYRCASSYFRAGSLSYNEQFFGPGTRLTVL.

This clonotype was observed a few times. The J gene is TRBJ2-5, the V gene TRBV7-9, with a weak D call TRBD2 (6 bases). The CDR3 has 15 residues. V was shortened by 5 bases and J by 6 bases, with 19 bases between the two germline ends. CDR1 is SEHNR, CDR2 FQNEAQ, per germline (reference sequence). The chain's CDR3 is CASSRGQGGVQTQYF. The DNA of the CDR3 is TGTGCCAGCAGCCGAGGGCAGGGAGGAGTGCAGACCCAGTACTTC.

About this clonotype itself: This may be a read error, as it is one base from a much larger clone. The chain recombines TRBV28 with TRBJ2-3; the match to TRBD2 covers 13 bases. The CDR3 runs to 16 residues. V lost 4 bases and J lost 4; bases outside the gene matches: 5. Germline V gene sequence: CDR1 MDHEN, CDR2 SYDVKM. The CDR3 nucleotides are TGTGCCAGCAGTTCCCAGACTAGCGGGAGGCCAGATACGCAGTATTTT. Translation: CASSSQTSGRPDTQYF.

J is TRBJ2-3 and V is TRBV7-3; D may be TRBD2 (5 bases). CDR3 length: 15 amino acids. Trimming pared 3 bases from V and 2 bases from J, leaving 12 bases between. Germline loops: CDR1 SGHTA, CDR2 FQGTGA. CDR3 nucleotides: TGTGCCAGCAGCTTCGGTCCGGGGTTCACAGATACGCAGTATTTT. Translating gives CASSFGPGFTDTQYF.

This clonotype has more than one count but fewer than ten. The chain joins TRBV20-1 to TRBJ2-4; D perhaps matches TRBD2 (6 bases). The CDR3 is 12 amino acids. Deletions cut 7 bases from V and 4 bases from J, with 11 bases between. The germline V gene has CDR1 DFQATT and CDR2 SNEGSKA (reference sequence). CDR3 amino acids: CSGIREKNIQYF. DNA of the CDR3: TGCAGTGGTATTCGGGAGAAAAACATTCAGTACTTC.

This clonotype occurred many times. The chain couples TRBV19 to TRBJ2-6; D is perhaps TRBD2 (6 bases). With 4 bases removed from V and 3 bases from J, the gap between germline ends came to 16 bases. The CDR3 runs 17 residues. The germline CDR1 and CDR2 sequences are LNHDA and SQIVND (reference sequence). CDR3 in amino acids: CASSTFSGLSGANVLTF. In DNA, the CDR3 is TGTGCCAGTAGTACTTTTTCGGGACTCAGTGGGGCCAACGTCCTGACTTTC.

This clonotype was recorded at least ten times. CDR3 sequence reads: CASSLIEVPPLHF. CDR3 sequence (DNA): TGTGCCAGCAGCTTAATCGAAGTTCCACCCCTCCACTTT. This chain connects TRBV7-2 to TRBJ1-6; D is unclear. Germline V lookup: CDR1 SGHTA, CDR2 FQGNSA. The CDR3 is made up of 13 amino acids. The V end lost 2 bases, the J end lost 11 bases, and 10 bases lay between the germline ends. The whole variable domain, remainder taken from reference TRBV7-2 and TRBJ1-6, is GAGVSQSPSNKVTEKGKDVELRCDPISGHTALYWYRQSLGQGLEFLIYFQGNSAPDKSGLPSDRFSAERTGGSVSTLTIQRTQQEDSAVYLCASSLIEVPPLHFGNGTRLTVT.

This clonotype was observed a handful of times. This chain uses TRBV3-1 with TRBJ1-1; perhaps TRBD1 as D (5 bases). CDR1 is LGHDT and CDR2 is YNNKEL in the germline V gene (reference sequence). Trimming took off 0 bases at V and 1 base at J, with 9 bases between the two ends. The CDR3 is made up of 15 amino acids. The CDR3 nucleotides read TGTGCCAGCAGCCAAGAGAACAGGAGGAACACTGAAGCTTTCTTT. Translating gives CASSQENRRNTEAFF. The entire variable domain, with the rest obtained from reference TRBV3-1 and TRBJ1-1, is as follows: DTAVSQTPKYLVTQMGNDKSIKCEQNLGHDTMYWYKQDSKKFLKIMFSYNNKELIINETVPNRFSPKSPDKAHLNLHINSLELGDSAVYFCASSQENRRNTEAFFGQGTRLTVV.

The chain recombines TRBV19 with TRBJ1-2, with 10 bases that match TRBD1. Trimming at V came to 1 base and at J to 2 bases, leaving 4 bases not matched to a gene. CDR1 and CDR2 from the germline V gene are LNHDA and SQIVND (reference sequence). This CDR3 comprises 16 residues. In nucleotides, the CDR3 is TGTGCCAGTAGTATAGGCGGGACAGGGGACAACTATGGCTACACCTTC. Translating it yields CASSIGGTGDNYGYTF.

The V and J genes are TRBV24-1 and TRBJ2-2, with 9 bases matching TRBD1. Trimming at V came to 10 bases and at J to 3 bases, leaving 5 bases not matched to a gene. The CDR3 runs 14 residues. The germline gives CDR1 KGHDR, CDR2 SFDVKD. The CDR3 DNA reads TGTGCCACACAGGGGGCGTTGGACACCGGGGAGCTGTTTTTT. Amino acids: CATQGALDTGELFF.

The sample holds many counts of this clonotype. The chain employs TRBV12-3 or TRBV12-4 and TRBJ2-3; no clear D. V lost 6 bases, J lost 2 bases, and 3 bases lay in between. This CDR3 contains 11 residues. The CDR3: CASRATDTQYF. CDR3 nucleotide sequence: TGTGCCAGCAGGGCCACAGATACGCAGTATTTT.

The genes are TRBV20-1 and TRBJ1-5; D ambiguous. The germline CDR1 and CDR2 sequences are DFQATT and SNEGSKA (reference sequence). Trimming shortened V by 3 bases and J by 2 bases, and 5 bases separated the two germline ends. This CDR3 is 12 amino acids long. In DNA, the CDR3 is TGCAGTGCTAGTCCAGGCAATCAGCCCCAGCATTTT. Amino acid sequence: CSASPGNQPQHF.